Below, one TCR beta chain is given with its context. Antigen: not known. This sample is part of a study of glioma-infiltrating T cells. In germline, CDR1 is MNHEY, CDR2 SVGEGT. V was pared by 6 bases and J by 2 bases, with 8 bases of the junction left unmatched. The CDR3 runs 15 residues. Amplification of TCR alpha and beta CDR3 regions from RNA used iRepertoire nested multiplex PCR. From the multiplex PCR reads, TCRdb called clonotypes with MiXCR, one entry per CDR3 protein. The table lists fewer than 200,000 distinct CDR3 sequences, around 40% of them singletons. Overall study findings and caveats: Non-neoplastic patients had below-expected tissue-blood divergence, while all gliomas exceeded expectation. Only very few CDR3 sequences appeared in both tissue and blood.

The clonotype originates from a human donor with low-grade glioma or glioblastoma, undergoing nonglioma brain surgery, or in good health (not recorded which). The chain joins TRBV6-2 or TRBV6-3 to TRBJ1-2; the match to TRBD1 covers 8 bases. Sequencing input: glioma tissue, nonneoplastic brain tissue, or PBMCs (not recorded which). CDR3 nucleotide sequence: TGTGCCAGCAGAATCGCGACAGGGGCAAACTATGGCTACACCTTC. This gives the protein CASRIATGANYGYTF.